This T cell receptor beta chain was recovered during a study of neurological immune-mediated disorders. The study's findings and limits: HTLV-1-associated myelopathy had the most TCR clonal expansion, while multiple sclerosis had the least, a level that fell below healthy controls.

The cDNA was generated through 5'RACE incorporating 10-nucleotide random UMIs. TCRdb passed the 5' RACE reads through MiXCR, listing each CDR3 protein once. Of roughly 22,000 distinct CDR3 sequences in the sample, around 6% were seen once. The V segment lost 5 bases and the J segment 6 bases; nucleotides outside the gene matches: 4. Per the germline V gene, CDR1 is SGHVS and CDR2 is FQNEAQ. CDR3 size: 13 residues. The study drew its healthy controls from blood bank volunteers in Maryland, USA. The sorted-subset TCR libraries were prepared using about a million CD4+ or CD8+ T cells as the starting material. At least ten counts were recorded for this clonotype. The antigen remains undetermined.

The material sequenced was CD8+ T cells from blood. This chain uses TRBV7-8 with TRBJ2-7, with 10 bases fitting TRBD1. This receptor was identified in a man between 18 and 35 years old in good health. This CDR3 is CASSIDRGPEQYF. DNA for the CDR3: TGTGCCAGCAGCATAGACAGGGGGCCCGAGCAGTACTTC.